This entry lists 21 T cell receptor beta chains sequenced from one sample in a study of shared clonotypes between healthy human individuals. TCRdb keeps only in-frame clones here, not all; method: immunoSEQ multiplex PCR. The sample lists some 510,000 clones; more than 65% were seen once. The source material was PBMCs. The receptors shown here come from a woman between 40 and 50 years old in good health. Some clones in this sample may be carry-over from other donors' samples.

A few counts support this clone. This rearrangement joins TRBV2 to TRBJ1-2; TRBD1 is a possible D gene (6 bases). The V gene lost 6 bases and the J gene lost 2 bases, with 13 bases spanning the gap. This CDR3 contains 14 residues. Looked up from germline, CDR1 is SNHLY and CDR2 is FYNNEI. CDR3 DNA: TGTGCCAGCAGCCAGGGGTCAGGAAACTATGGCTACACCTTC. This encodes CASSQGSGNYGYTF.

This clone was counted once. The V and J genes are TRBV5-6 and TRBJ1-1; D call uncertain. CDR3 length: 14 amino acids. Germline values: CDR1 SGHDT, CDR2 YYEEEE. V lost 3 bases and J 0 bases, leaving 9 bases between the germline ends. CDR3 nucleotide sequence: TGTGCCAGCAGCTCCCTCGACATGAACACTGAAGCTTTCTTT. This translates into CASSSLDMNTEAFF.

This chain joins TRBV19 and TRBJ1-4, with D uncertain. Per the germline V gene, CDR1 is LNHDA and CDR2 is SQIVND (reference sequence). The V and J ends lost 3 bases and 5 bases respectively, with 13 bases between them. This CDR3 is built from 15 residues. CDR3 DNA sequence: TGTGCCAGTAGTATGAGGCGGGGAGACAATGAAAAACTGTTTTTT. Amino acid sequence: CASSMRRGDNEKLFF.

This chain uses TRBV7-8 with TRBJ2-1; TRBD2 matches at 10 bases. Looked up from germline, CDR1 is SGHVS and CDR2 is FQNEAQ. This CDR3 comprises 16 residues. The V and J ends lost 5 bases and 1 base, in that order; junction bases with no gene match: 5. CDR3: CASSAGLAVSYNEQFF. In nucleotides, the CDR3 is TGTGCCAGCAGCGCAGGACTAGCGGTTTCCTACAATGAGCAGTTCTTC.

The chain uses TRBV7-2 and TRBJ2-5; the D is unclear. There are 12 residues in the CDR3. The V end lost 5 bases, the J end lost 5 bases, and 9 bases lay between the germline ends. Looked up from germline, CDR1 is SGHTA and CDR2 is FQGNSA. CDR3 sequence reads: CASSPFAETQYF. The CDR3 DNA reads TGTGCCAGCAGCCCATTTGCGGAGACCCAGTACTTC.

J is TRBJ2-7 and V is TRBV11-2; 8 nucleotides line up with TRBD1. CDR1 is SGHAT, CDR2 FQNNGV, per germline. The ends lost 0 bases at V and 3 bases at J; junction bases unmatched: 1. This CDR3 is built from 14 residues. The CDR3 loop reads CASSLDGQGYEQYF. The CDR3 DNA is TGTGCCAGCAGCTTAGATGGACAGGGCTACGAGCAGTACTTC. Filled out from reference TRBV11-2 and TRBJ2-7, the complete variable domain reads EAGVAQSPRYKIIEKRQSVAFWCNPISGHATLYWYQQILGQGPKLLIQFQNNGVVDDSQLPKDRFSAERLKGVDSTLKIQPAKLEDSAVYLCASSLDGQGYEQYFGPGTRLTVT.

The V gene is TRBV7-2, the J gene TRBJ1-4; D is unclear. This CDR3 has 15 amino acids. The V end was cut by 6 bases, the J end by 4 bases, with 15 bases between. Germline CDR1 SGHTA, CDR2 FQGNSA. The CDR3 DNA reads TGTGCCAGCAGGGAAACCGGAGAGATTAATGAAAAACTGTTTTTT. This codes for CASRETGEINEKLFF.

This clone appeared a single time. The chain employs TRBV7-2 and TRBJ2-5; weak D call: TRBD2 (6 bases). Germline V CDR1 and CDR2: SGHTA, FQGNSA. The CDR3 runs 13 residues. V lost 0 bases and J 5 bases, leaving 7 bases between the germline ends. This CDR3 is CASSLAREETQYF. In nucleotides, the CDR3 is TGTGCCAGCAGCTTAGCACGGGAGGAGACCCAGTACTTC. Full variable domain (missing parts from reference TRBV7-2 and TRBJ2-5): GAGVSQSPSNKVTEKGKDVELRCDPISGHTALYWYRQSLGQGLEFLIYFQGNSAPDKSGLPSDRFSAERTGGSVSTLTIQRTQQEDSAVYLCASSLAREETQYFGPGTRLLVL.

The rearrangement links TRBV18 to TRBJ1-1; maybe TRBD1 (5 bases). Germline CDR1 is KGHSH and CDR2 is LQKENI. The germline V and J ends were trimmed by 3 bases and 0 bases, with 14 bases remaining between them. CDR3 length equals 16 residues. The CDR3 DNA is TGTGCCAGCTCACCCCGGACACGGCCGTTGAACACTGAAGCTTTCTTT. Translating it yields CASSPRTRPLNTEAFF.

The V call is TRBV6-5, the J call TRBJ2-5; D may match TRBD1 or TRBD2 (5 bases each). Trimming took off 4 bases at V and 3 bases at J, with 12 bases between the two ends. The germline gives CDR1 MNHEY, CDR2 SVGAGI. The CDR3 loop spans 14 amino acids. CDR3 bases: TGTGCCAGCAGTTCCGGGACGCCCAAAGAGACCCAGTACTTC. It yields the protein CASSSGTPKETQYF.

The chain employs TRBV27 and TRBJ2-7; a possible D gene is TRBD1 (5 bases). The CDR3 is 13 amino acids. With 3 bases removed from V and 5 bases from J, the gap between germline ends came to 11 bases. Germline CDR1 and CDR2: MNHEY and SMNVEV (reference sequence). The CDR3 protein is CASSFQGQNEQYF. CDR3 coding DNA: TGTGCCAGCAGTTTCCAGGGTCAAAACGAGCAGTACTTC.

V gene TRBV4-1 combines with J gene TRBJ1-1; D ambiguous. This CDR3 has 14 amino acids. The germline V and J ends were trimmed by 5 bases and 6 bases, with 16 bases remaining between them. From germline, CDR1 is MGHRA and CDR2 YSYEKL. CDR3 bases: TGCGCCAGCAGCTTCCGAGCCCCGGACCCTGAAGCTTTCTTT. Its protein product is CASSFRAPDPEAFF.

CDR3: CASSYLQGRGPQHF. CDR3 sequence (DNA): TGTGCCAGCAGTTACTTGCAGGGTCGGGGCCCCCAGCATTTT. The chain uses TRBV6-5 and TRBJ1-5, with D maybe TRBD1 (5 bases). V lost 1 base to trimming and J lost 10 bases, with 14 bases between them. Per the germline V gene, CDR1 is MNHEY and CDR2 is SVGAGI. The CDR3 consists of 14 residues.

The chain recombines TRBV7-2 with TRBJ2-1; D might be TRBD2 (5 bases). Deletions cut 5 bases from V and 4 bases from J, with 12 bases between. The CDR3 has 14 amino acids. The germline V gene encodes CDR1 SGHTA and CDR2 FQGNSA. CDR3 sequence reads: CASSRGRGYNEQFF. CDR3 in DNA: TGTGCCAGCAGCCGCGGACGGGGATACAATGAGCAGTTCTTC.

The V and J genes are TRBV5-4 and TRBJ2-5; no reliable D call. The CDR3 sequence is 13 residues long. V lost 0 bases and J lost 5, with 8 bases in between. CDR1 is SGHNT and CDR2 is YYREEE in the germline V gene (reference sequence). The CDR3 region has the DNA TGTGCCAGCAGCTTGGGTGTCCTTGAGACCCAGTACTTC. It translates to CASSLGVLETQYF.

The genes are TRBV2 and TRBJ2-1; D unresolved. CDR3 length: 17 amino acids. Germline V gives CDR1 SNHLY, CDR2 FYNNEI. V gave up 6 bases and J gave up 8 bases, with 26 bases separating them. Here the CDR3 reads CASRTLKGPPSADEQFF. In DNA form, the CDR3 reads TGTGCCAGCAGAACCTTGAAGGGCCCACCCTCGGCCGATGAGCAGTTCTTC.

This chain uses TRBV6-6 with TRBJ2-3, with no clear D. Germline V gene sequence: CDR1 MNHNY, CDR2 SVGAGI (reference sequence). The V gene lost 3 bases and the J gene lost 6 bases, with 13 bases spanning the gap. This CDR3 has 14 residues. DNA for the CDR3: TGTGCCAGCAGTTATACCGCGTCCCGGGATACGCAGTATTTT. It codes for CASSYTASRDTQYF.

Notes on this clone: Sequence at one end of the junction differs from germline and may be a read error. The chain has TRBV14 and TRBJ2-7, with D perhaps TRBD1 (6 bases). There are 17 residues in the CDR3. Germline V gives CDR1 SGHDN, CDR2 FVKESK. The CDR3: CASSPRGYRGSKYGQYF. The DNA for the CDR3 is TGTGCCAGCAGCCCGAGGGGGTATCGGGGTAGTAAATACGGGCAGTACTTC.

CDR3 in amino acids: CASSYSRAQETQYF. The DNA for the CDR3 is TGTGCCAGCAGTTACTCACGGGCCCAAGAGACCCAGTACTTC. The J gene is TRBJ2-5, the V gene TRBV6-5; D ambiguous. V gave up 0 bases and J gave up 1 base, with 6 bases separating them. The CDR3 contains 14 residues. Germline V CDR1 and CDR2: MNHEY, SVGAGI.

This chain joins TRBV7-3 and TRBJ1-2, with D tentatively TRBD1 (6 bases). V was trimmed by 5 bases and J by 0 bases, leaving 13 bases between them. Germline loops: CDR1 SGHTA, CDR2 FQGTGA. The CDR3 has 15 residues. DNA of the CDR3: TGTGCCAGCAGCCCCTACAGGGACTCTAACTATGGCTACACCTTC. It yields the protein CASSPYRDSNYGYTF.

This sequence joins TRBV6-1 and TRBJ2-1; 12 bases agree with TRBD2. With V trimmed by 4 bases and J by 9 bases, 10 bases remained unmatched. Germline V gene lookup returns CDR1 MNHNS and CDR2 SASEGT. The CDR3 consists of 16 residues. In DNA, the CDR3 is TGTGCCAGCAGTGCGATCCTAGCGGGAGGGCCCGGTGAGCAGTTCTTC. This gives the protein CASSAILAGGPGEQFF.